What follows are 14 T cell receptor beta chains derived from one specimen sequenced in a study of primary melanoma T cells and metastatic recurrence. Assay used: immunoSEQ multiplex PCR; TCRdb lists only in-frame clones, some missing. Of 900 to 1,200 clones listed, around 87% were seen once; the top ten hold around 40%. The sample taken for sequencing was melanoma tumor tissue. The receptors originated from a human donor with melanoma.

The V gene is TRBV19, the J gene TRBJ2-1, with 7 nucleotides matching TRBD1. The length of the CDR3 is 14 residues. Losses at the gene ends were 4 bases for V and 4 bases for J; bases not matched to a gene: 4. Germline values: CDR1 LNHDA, CDR2 SQIVND (reference sequence). The CDR3 DNA follows: TGTGCCAGTAGTAAGGGGGCGAATTACAATGAGCAGTTCTTC. Translated: CASSKGANYNEQFF.

The chain has TRBV6-8 and TRBJ1-1; 7 nucleotides agree with TRBD1. CDR3 length: 15 amino acids. CDR1 is MNHGY, CDR2 SAAAGT, per germline. The trim removed 7 bases at V and 4 bases at J, leaving 12 bases unmatched. CDR3 in amino acids: CASILQGRVGTEAFF. The CDR3 DNA reads TGTGCCAGCATCTTACAGGGGCGGGTGGGCACTGAAGCTTTCTTT.

V is TRBV6-8 and J is TRBJ1-2; TRBD1 matches 7 bases. The CDR3 is made up of 15 amino acids. The V gene end was trimmed by 2 bases and the J gene end by 7 bases; junction bases not matched to a gene: 10. Germline-derived CDR1 and CDR2 are MNHGY and SAAAGT. The DNA for the CDR3 is TGTGCCAGCAGTTACGGGGACAGCCTTCCAAGTGGCTACACCTTC. Protein sequence: CASSYGDSLPSGYTF.

J is TRBJ2-5 and V is TRBV6-8, with 8 bases aligning to TRBD1. V was clipped by 5 bases and J by 5 bases; unmatched bases: 7. The length of the CDR3 is 14 residues. Germline loops: CDR1 MNHGY, CDR2 SAAAGT. The CDR3 DNA sequence: TGTGCCAGCAGTATTGGACAGGGACGGGAGACCCAGTACTTC. Protein sequence: CASSIGQGRETQYF.

The chain links TRBV19 to TRBJ1-4; 7 nucleotides agree with TRBD1. In germline, CDR1 is LNHDA, CDR2 SQIVND (reference sequence). The CDR3 loop spans 14 amino acids. V lost 3 bases to trimming and J lost 7 bases; unmatched junction nucleotides: 5. CDR3 DNA: TGTGCCAGTAGTATCGGGACAGCGGGTGAAAAACTGTTTTTT. This sequence encodes CASSIGTAGEKLFF.

V is TRBV7-1 and J is TRBJ1-1, with 7 bases lining up with TRBD1. TRBV7-1 is an ORF for which the function is uncertain. CDR3 length: 13 amino acids. V was clipped by 7 bases and J by 3 bases; unmatched bases: 5. DNA for the CDR3: TGTGCCAGCAAGCAGGACAGGCACACTGAAGCTTTCTTT. It codes for CASKQDRHTEAFF.

The V call is TRBV11-3, the J call TRBJ1-1; 8 nucleotides line up with TRBD1. The CDR3 consists of 14 residues. CDR1 is SGHNT and CDR2 is YENEEA in the germline V gene. Losses at the gene ends were 4 bases for V and 4 bases for J; bases not matched to a gene: 5. Here the CDR3 reads CASSSSTGGTEAFF. The CDR3 region has the DNA TGTGCCAGCAGCTCGTCCACAGGGGGCACTGAAGCTTTCTTT.

This chain uses TRBV11-3 with TRBJ2-7; no firm D call. The CDR3 totals 15 residues. From germline, CDR1 is SGHNT and CDR2 YENEEA. V lost 5 bases and J lost 3, with 17 bases in between. As DNA, the CDR3 is TGTGCCAGCAGCCTATACTTAGTCCACTACTACGAGCAGTACTTC. Protein sequence: CASSLYLVHYYEQYF.

J is TRBJ1-2 and V is TRBV15; 8 bases line up with TRBD1. Germline CDR1 and CDR2: LNHNV and YYDKDF (reference sequence). V was clipped by 0 bases and J by 4 bases; unmatched bases: 7. The length of the CDR3 is 16 residues. CDR3 sequence reads: CATSRDETGVSYGYTF. The DNA for the CDR3 is TGTGCCACCAGCAGAGATGAGACAGGGGTTTCCTATGGCTACACCTTC.

This chain joins TRBV5-1 and TRBJ2-5, with D unresolved. CDR1 and CDR2 (germline): SGHRS, YFSETQ. The V end was cut by 4 bases, the J end by 2 bases, with 12 bases between. This CDR3 has 14 residues. This chain's CDR3 is CASSLDGIQETQYF. The DNA for the CDR3 is TGCGCCAGCAGCCTGGATGGAATTCAAGAGACCCAGTACTTC.

The chain has TRBV5-1 and TRBJ2-3, with 11 bases that match TRBD2. V trimming: 5 bases; J trimming: 2 bases; junction bases outside the gene matches: 1. Germline V gene lookup returns CDR1 SGHRS and CDR2 YFSETQ. The CDR3 consists of 14 residues. The CDR3 DNA is TGCGCCAGCAGACTAGCGGGGGACACAGATACGCAGTATTTT. As protein: CASRLAGDTDTQYF.

The chain combines TRBV11-3 with TRBJ2-3; 9 bases are shared with TRBD2. The germline gives CDR1 SGHNT, CDR2 YENEEA. The junction had 15 bases not matched to a gene; V was cut back by 5 bases and J by 9 bases. This CDR3 is built from 16 residues. The CDR3, as DNA: TGTGCCAGCAGCCAAACGACCACGGGACTAGCCTCGACGCAGTATTTT. Its protein product is CASSQTTTGLASTQYF. The full variable domain, completed using reference TRBV11-3 and TRBJ2-3, is EAGVVQSPRYKIIEKKQPVAFWCNPISGHNTLYWYLQNLGQGPELLIRYENEEAVDDSQLPKDRFSAERLKGVDSTLKIQPAELGDSAVYLCASSQTTTGLASTQYFGPGTRLTVL.

The chain links TRBV11-3 to TRBJ1-2; no clear D gene. Germline V gene lookup returns CDR1 SGHNT and CDR2 YENEEA. With 0 bases removed from V and 4 bases from J, the gap between germline ends came to 18 bases. The CDR3 length is 17 residues. The CDR3 is CASSLDRGSRPIYGYTF. The CDR3 DNA follows: TGTGCCAGCAGCTTAGATCGGGGTTCCCGGCCAATCTATGGCTACACCTTC.

This chain uses TRBV23-1 with TRBJ2-3; the D gene is possibly TRBD1 (5 bases). TRBV23-1 is filed as an ORF, its function uncertain. This CDR3 is built from 13 residues. Trimming left V 6 bases short and J 7 bases short, with 14 bases between. In nucleotides, the CDR3 is TGCGCCAGCAGCAAAGACAGTTCGTATACGCAGTATTTT. Translated, it gives CASSKDSSYTQYF.